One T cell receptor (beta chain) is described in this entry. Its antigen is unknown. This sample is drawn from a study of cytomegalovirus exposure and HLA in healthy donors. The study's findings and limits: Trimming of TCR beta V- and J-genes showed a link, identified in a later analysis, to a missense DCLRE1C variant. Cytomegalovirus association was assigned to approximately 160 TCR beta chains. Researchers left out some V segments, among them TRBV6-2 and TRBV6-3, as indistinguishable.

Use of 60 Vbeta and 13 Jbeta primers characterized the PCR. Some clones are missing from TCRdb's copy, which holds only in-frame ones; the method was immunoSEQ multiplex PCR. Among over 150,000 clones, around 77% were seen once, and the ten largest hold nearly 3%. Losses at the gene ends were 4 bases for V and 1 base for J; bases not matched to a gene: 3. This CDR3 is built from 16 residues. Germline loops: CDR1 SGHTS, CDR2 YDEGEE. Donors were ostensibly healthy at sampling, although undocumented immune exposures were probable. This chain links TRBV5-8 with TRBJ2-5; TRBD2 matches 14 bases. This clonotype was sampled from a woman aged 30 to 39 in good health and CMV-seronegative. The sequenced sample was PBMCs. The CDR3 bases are TGTGCCAGCAGCCGGGGACTAGCGGGAGTCCAAGAGACCCAGTACTTC. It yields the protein CASSRGLAGVQETQYF.